Presented here are 3 T cell receptor beta chains from one specimen sequenced in a study of blood T cells in healthy people across ages. Primed by a sample-barcoded 5' primer and a J-beta primer mix, a second PCR proceeded for roughly 7 to 12 cycles. MiXCR, run by TCRdb on the 5' RACE reads, gives a single entry per CDR3 protein. The sample yields 920,000 or so distinct CDR3 sequences, over 35% seen once. The sequenced material came from blood. These receptors were obtained from a woman aged 55-69 years in good health.

This clonotype has a single count. This chain joins TRBV20-1 and TRBJ2-1; TRBD2 might be the D (5 bases). The CDR3 sequence is 16 residues long. Trimming pared 7 bases from V and 0 bases from J, leaving 19 bases between. The V gene's germline CDR1 is DFQATT and CDR2 SNEGSKA (reference sequence). The CDR3: CSVSLVAPLSYNEQFF. Written as DNA, the CDR3 is TGCAGTGTGAGTCTTGTAGCGCCCCTCTCCTACAATGAGCAGTTCTTC.

This chain uses TRBV28 with TRBJ2-3, with 14 nucleotides matching TRBD2. This CDR3 comprises 17 residues. CDR1 and CDR2 from the germline V gene are MDHEN and SYDVKM. Trimming removed 6 bases from V and 1 base from J; junction bases left unmatched: 6. CDR3 sequence reads: CASSLTSGRAGTDTQYF. The CDR3 coding sequence is TGTGCCAGCAGCCTGACTAGCGGGAGGGCGGGCACAGATACGCAGTATTTT.

V usage is TRBV20-1 and J usage is TRBJ1-1; possible D gene TRBD1, 5 bases. This CDR3 has 13 amino acids. Trimming took off 0 bases at V and 7 bases at J, with 12 bases between the two ends. CDR1 DFQATT and CDR2 SNEGSKA come from the germline V gene (reference sequence). In DNA, the CDR3 is TGCAGTGCTAGAGAACGGGCAGGGTTTGAAGCTTTCTTT. It translates to CSARERAGFEAFF.